One sample yielded the 20 T cell receptor beta chains listed below, sequenced in a study of T cells in Graves' hyperthyroidism and ophthalmopathy (dated by TCRdb to the late 2010s). The library was made by multiplex PCR. Sequencing was performed on an Illumina HiSeq 2000. The TCR beta CDR3 regions were amplified from RNA transcripts. The first round of RT-PCR for the TCR CDR3 was performed with the HTBI primer set and the Qiagen OneStep RT-PCR kit. Through fastp at Q25 and MiXCR, TCRdb rebuilt clones from the public reads, retaining in-frame beta chains. Every entry covers one CDR3 protein and lists the most common genes and DNA from its rows. Within this sample are 150,000 to 200,000 distinct CDR3 sequences, with less than 10% of them counted one time only. Of the sample, more than 20% is held by the ten largest clones. The sample consisted of blood. All receptors come from a woman aged 18-29 years with Graves' hyperthyroidism that later progressed to Graves' ophthalmopathy.

The chain links TRBV6-1 to TRBJ1-1, with D unclear. Germline lookup yields CDR1 MNHNS and CDR2 SASEGT. The V end was cut by 8 bases, the J end by 3 bases, with 13 bases between. The length of the CDR3 is 13 residues. Here the CDR3 DNA reads TGTGCCAGCTATAGGATAATGGACACTGAAGCTTTCTTT. This encodes CASYRIMDTEAFF.

This chain uses TRBV19 with TRBJ1-2, with 9 bases aligning to TRBD1. Trimming removed 6 bases from V and 8 bases from J; junction bases left unmatched: 19. Looked up from germline, CDR1 is LNHDA and CDR2 is SQIVND (reference sequence). CDR3 length equals 17 residues. CDR3 protein: CASSPPTQGARVGGYTF. The CDR3 DNA sequence: TGTGCCAGTAGCCCCCCCACACAGGGGGCGCGAGTGGGAGGCTACACCTTC.

The chain employs TRBV9 and TRBJ2-1; 7 nucleotides agree with TRBD2. In germline, CDR1 is SGDLS, CDR2 YYNGEE. V shed 4 bases and J 7 bases; nucleotides not matched to a gene: 14. The CDR3 spans 16 residues. The CDR3 loop reads CASSPWASGKGNEQFF. The CDR3 DNA reads TGTGCCAGCAGCCCCTGGGCTAGCGGCAAGGGTAATGAGCAGTTCTTC.

This clonotype was seen many times. The rearrangement links TRBV11-2 to TRBJ1-6; D might be TRBD1 (6 bases). CDR1 is SGHAT, CDR2 FQNNGV, per germline. This CDR3 comprises 15 residues. Trimming removed 1 base at V and 5 bases at J, with 9 bases between. CDR3 in amino acids: CASSLVPGDNSPLHF. The DNA for the CDR3 is TGTGCCAGCAGCTTAGTACCAGGGGATAATTCACCCCTCCACTTT. Looking up the rest from reference TRBV11-2 and TRBJ1-6 gives the full variable domain: EAGVAQSPRYKIIEKRQSVAFWCNPISGHATLYWYQQILGQGPKLLIQFQNNGVVDDSQLPKDRFSAERLKGVDSTLKIQPAKLEDSAVYLCASSLVPGDNSPLHFGNGTRLTVT.

The sample holds many counts of this clonotype. The V and J genes are TRBV5-5 and TRBJ2-1; 9 bases agree with TRBD2. CDR1 and CDR2 from the germline V gene are SGHKS and YYEKEE (reference sequence). This CDR3 contains 15 residues. With 4 bases clipped from V and 5 bases from J, the junction kept 7 bases outside the gene matches. CDR3 DNA: TGTGCCAGCAGCCAACGGACTAGCGTTAACAATGAGCAGTTCTTC. Translated, it gives CASSQRTSVNNEQFF. Full variable domain (missing parts from reference TRBV5-5 and TRBJ2-1): DAGVTQSPTHLIKTRGQQVTLRCSPISGHKSVSWYQQVLGQGPQFIFQYYEKEERGRGNFPDRFSARQFPNYSSELNVNALLLGDSALYLCASSQRTSVNNEQFFGPGTRLTVL.

There are many counts of this clonotype. The V and J genes are TRBV30 and TRBJ2-2; unclear D gene. V lost 5 bases and J 4 bases, leaving 11 bases between the germline ends. The CDR3 loop spans 13 amino acids. Germline CDR1 and CDR2: GTSNPN and SVGIG (reference sequence). The CDR3 DNA reads TGTGCCTGGGAAGACTTGGGCACCGGGGAGCTGTTTTTT. It encodes CAWEDLGTGELFF.

This clonotype was counted many times. The rearrangement links TRBV6-1 to TRBJ1-2; maybe TRBD1 (6 bases). The ends were cut back, 6 bases at V and 6 bases at J, with 17 bases in the middle. This CDR3 has 14 amino acids. From germline, CDR1 is MNHNS and CDR2 SASEGT. The CDR3 protein is CASSDLEGGNGYTF. The CDR3 DNA is TGTGCCAGCAGCGATCTGGAGGGGGGGAATGGCTACACCTTC.

In its sample, this clonotype was seen many times. The chain carries TRBV20-1 and TRBJ1-4; D may be TRBD1 (5 bases). CDR1 is DFQATT, CDR2 SNEGSKA, per germline (reference sequence). The CDR3 has 13 amino acids. Deletions cut 6 bases from V and 3 bases from J, with 11 bases between. The CDR3 is CSAAGTANEKLFF. In DNA form, the CDR3 reads TGCAGTGCGGCCGGGACGGCTAATGAAAAACTGTTTTTT.

A note on this clonotype: The junction and the germline gene differ at one end; a read error may be behind it. This chain uses TRBV27 with TRBJ1-2; 9 bases align to TRBD1. This CDR3 has 15 residues. Germline CDR1 and CDR2: MNHEY and SMNVEV (reference sequence). This CDR3 reads CAGSTIGTGNYGYTF. In nucleotides, the CDR3 is TGTGCCGGCAGTACTATAGGGACAGGGAACTATGGCTACACCTTC.

The gene calls are TRBV18 and TRBJ1-1, with unresolved D. The germline gives CDR1 KGHSH, CDR2 LQKENI. CDR3 size: 15 residues. V lost 4 bases to trimming and J lost 3 bases, with 15 bases between them. This chain's CDR3 is CASSRLGEGDTEAFF. The CDR3 nucleotides read TGTGCCAGCTCACGCCTAGGAGAGGGCGACACTGAAGCTTTCTTT.

This clonotype appeared many times. The V gene is TRBV9, the J gene TRBJ2-7; D not resolved. V lost 0 bases and J 6 bases, leaving 19 bases between the germline ends. CDR3 length: 16 residues. Germline-derived CDR1 and CDR2 are SGDLS and YYNGEE. DNA of the CDR3: TGTGCCAGCAGCGTAGCAGCAAGACCCCCTTTGGGCGAGCAGTACTTC. Translation gives CASSVAARPPLGEQYF.

The table lists this clonotype with a few counts. V is TRBV9 and J is TRBJ2-7; D is unclear. In germline, CDR1 is SGDLS, CDR2 YYNGEE. The CDR3 consists of 18 residues. The V end lost 0 bases, the J end lost 5 bases, and 24 bases lay between the germline ends. The CDR3 spells CASSVAPAQSVGPDEQYF. Here the CDR3 DNA reads TGTGCCAGCAGCGTAGCTCCAGCCCAATCGGTGGGCCCTGACGAGCAGTACTTC.

This clonotype was observed many times. The gene calls are TRBV2 and TRBJ2-7; 7 bases line up with TRBD2. The CDR3 has 17 residues. CDR1 is SNHLY and CDR2 is FYNNEI in the germline V gene. The J segment lost 2 bases and the V segment lost 5 bases, leaving 15 bases of the junction unmatched. The CDR3 reads CASSSGGLGIRPYEQYF. The CDR3 coding sequence is TGTGCCAGCAGTTCGGGAGGTTTGGGGATTAGGCCCTACGAGCAGTACTTC.

This clonotype was seen at least ten times. J is TRBJ1-1 and V is TRBV7-9, with no clear D. The CDR3 covers 15 residues. Trimming left V 4 bases short and J 1 base short, with 13 bases between. Germline values: CDR1 SEHNR, CDR2 FQNEAQ (reference sequence). CDR3 in amino acids: CASSWGTGGNTEAFF. The CDR3 DNA reads as TGTGCCAGCAGCTGGGGTACGGGAGGGAACACTGAAGCTTTCTTT.

This clonotype appeared many times. The chain recombines TRBV2 with TRBJ1-6, with 11 positions matching TRBD1. With 8 bases clipped from V and 9 bases from J, the junction kept 9 bases outside the gene matches. CDR3 length: 15 residues. From germline, CDR1 is SNHLY and CDR2 FYNNEI. CDR3 nucleotides: TGTGCCAGCCACACGTTGGACAGGGGGCCTTCACCCCTCCACTTT. It encodes CASHTLDRGPSPLHF. The entire variable domain, with the rest obtained from reference TRBV2 and TRBJ1-6, is as follows: EPEVTQTPSHQVTQMGQEVILRCVPISNHLYFYWYRQILGQKVEFLVSFYNNEISEKSEIFDDQFSVERPDGSNFTLKIRSTKLEDSAMYFCASHTLDRGPSPLHFGNGTRLTVT.

Regarding this clonotype: A much larger clone differs by one base, so this may be a read error. The chain has TRBV9 and TRBJ2-7, with 10 bases that match TRBD2. V lost 5 bases to trimming and J lost 7 bases; unmatched junction nucleotides: 9. Germline V gene lookup returns CDR1 SGDLS and CDR2 YYNGEE. CDR3 length: 14 amino acids. The CDR3 sequence: CASRLRTSGAEQYF. The CDR3 DNA is TGTGCCAGCAGGCTAAGGACTAGCGGAGCGGAGCAGTACTTC.

The chain has TRBV9 and TRBJ1-1; no reliable D call. The CDR3 contains 15 residues. Germline V gene sequence: CDR1 SGDLS, CDR2 YYNGEE. Trimming stripped 0 bases from V and 5 bases from J, with 14 bases between. For the CDR3, the DNA is TGTGCCAGCAGCGTAGGTAGAAGCCTCGGGACTGAAGCTTTCTTT. Encoded protein: CASSVGRSLGTEAFF.

This clonotype showed up many times. The V and J genes are TRBV12-3 or TRBV12-4 and TRBJ1-1; perhaps TRBD1 as D (5 bases). Trimming left V 3 bases short and J 5 bases short, with 10 bases between. This CDR3 is 13 amino acids long. CDR3: CASSFSRVTEAFF. CDR3 DNA: TGTGCCAGCAGTTTCTCCAGGGTTACTGAAGCTTTCTTT.

This clonotype has only a few counts. This sequence joins TRBV6-1 and TRBJ1-4, with a tentative D call TRBD1 (5 bases). The V and J ends lost 3 bases and 7 bases respectively, with 18 bases between them. Germline V gene lookup returns CDR1 MNHNS and CDR2 SASEGT. The CDR3 loop spans 16 amino acids. The CDR3 DNA reads TGTGCCAGCAGTGAGGCCGGGACTTTGGGAGTTGAAAAACTGTTTTTT. As protein: CASSEAGTLGVEKLFF.

This clonotype has at least ten counts. V usage is TRBV20-1 and J usage is TRBJ2-7, with 9 bases matching TRBD2. The ends lost 1 base at V and 3 bases at J; junction bases unmatched: 4. The CDR3 contains 14 residues. Germline assignment: CDR1 DFQATT and CDR2 SNEGSKA (reference sequence). CDR3 nucleotides: TGCAGTGCTAGAGCTCTAGCGGGGCACTACGAGCAGTACTTC. Translated, it gives CSARALAGHYEQYF.